This passage covers 2 T cell receptor beta chains from one sample sequenced in a study of blood T cell repertoires in COVID-19. Measured with immunoSEQ multiplex PCR; TCRdb has only the in-frame clones, and not every one. The sample holds over 600,000 clones, around 89% seen once. Sequenced input: peripheral blood. The source is a young woman with acute or convalescent COVID-19.

The rearrangement joins TRBV5-5 to TRBJ1-2, with D possibly TRBD1 on 6 matching bases. The ends were cut back, 1 base at V and 5 bases at J, with 15 bases in the middle. The germline V gene encodes CDR1 SGHKS and CDR2 YYEKEE (reference sequence). The CDR3 runs 15 residues. The CDR3 DNA follows: TGTGCCAGCAGCTTGTCGTCAGGGGTATTGTATGGCTACACCTTC. Translating gives CASSLSSGVLYGYTF. The entire variable domain, with the rest obtained from reference TRBV5-5 and TRBJ1-2, is as follows: DAGVTQSPTHLIKTRGQQVTLRCSPISGHKSVSWYQQVLGQGPQFIFQYYEKEERGRGNFPDRFSARQFPNYSSELNVNALLLGDSALYLCASSLSSGVLYGYTFGSGTRLTVV.

The table lists this clone with a few counts. This chain links TRBV11-2 with TRBJ1-2; 8 bases are shared with TRBD1. The V and J ends lost 3 bases and 4 bases, in that order; junction bases with no gene match: 7. Germline CDR1 SGHAT, CDR2 FQNNGV. The CDR3 loop spans 15 amino acids. In nucleotides, the CDR3 is TGTGCCAGCAGCTTCGACAGGGGAGGTCCCTATGGCTACACCTTC. Its protein is CASSFDRGGPYGYTF.